This T cell receptor (beta chain) emerged from a study of PD-1 blockade in mismatch repair-deficient tumors. The wider study: Enrolled about 2012-2017, patients had progressing, pretreated mismatch repair-deficient cancers of 12 to 13 types.

The CDR3 sequence is 13 residues long. The V gene lost 7 bases and the J gene lost 7 bases, with 16 bases spanning the gap. Germline V gene sequence: CDR1 MNHNS, CDR2 SASEGT. All patients were mismatch repair deficient, assessed by either PCR or immunohistochemistry. TCR sequencing covered a few patients who responded to pembrolizumab. Assay: immunoSEQ multiplex PCR; the TCRdb copy retains only in-frame clones and omits some. Of around 100,000 clones listed, 65% to 85% are singletons. The sequence was obtained from an adult with mismatch repair-deficient cancer. The sequenced sample was peripheral blood, obtained approximately 35 weeks after starting pembrolizumab. This chain uses TRBV6-1 with TRBJ1-1, with no clear D. DNA for the CDR3: TGTGCCAGCACCGTTCCGGGAGGCTATGAAGCTTTCTTT. The encoded protein is CASTVPGGYEAFF.